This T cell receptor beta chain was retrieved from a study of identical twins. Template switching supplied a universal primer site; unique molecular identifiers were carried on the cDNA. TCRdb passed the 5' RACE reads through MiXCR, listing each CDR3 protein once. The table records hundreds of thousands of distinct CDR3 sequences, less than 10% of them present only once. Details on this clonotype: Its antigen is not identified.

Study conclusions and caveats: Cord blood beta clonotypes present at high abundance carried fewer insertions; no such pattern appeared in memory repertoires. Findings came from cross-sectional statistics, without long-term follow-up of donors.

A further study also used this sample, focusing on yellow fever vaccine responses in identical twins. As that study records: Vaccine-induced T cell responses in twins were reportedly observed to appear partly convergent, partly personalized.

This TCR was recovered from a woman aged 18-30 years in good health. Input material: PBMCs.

This chain's CDR3 is CASQAGSSYNEQFF. CDR3 bases: TGCGCCAGCCAGGCGGGTAGCTCCTACAATGAGCAGTTCTTC. V is TRBV10-2 and J is TRBJ2-1, with D perhaps TRBD2 (5 bases). Germline V gene sequence: CDR1 WSHSY, CDR2 SAAADI. V was cut by 8 bases and J by 0 bases, with 11 bases left in between. The CDR3 sequence is 14 residues long.